This section outlines one TCR beta chain sequence together with its context. The data were taken from a study of siplizumab effects on memory and regulatory T cells. V shed 5 bases, J shed 2 bases, and the junction held 4 bases outside the gene matches. This CDR3 is 14 amino acids long. CDR1 MDHEN and CDR2 SYDVKM come from the germline V gene. The table came from immunoSEQ multiplex PCR; TCRdb's copy has only in-frame clones and leaves some out. The data show under 100,000 clones, with around 90% seen just once and approximately 1.5% held by the top ten. Sequencing was done on a sample of Tregs sorted from blood. The TCR originated in a human donor in good health. The V and J genes are TRBV28 and TRBJ1-2; 8 nucleotides align to TRBD1. CDR3 DNA sequence: TGTGCCAGCAGTCCGGGACAGGAGAACTATGGCTACACCTTC. Encoded protein: CASSPGQENYGYTF.